These 21 T cell receptor beta chains were sequenced from one sample in a study of monozygotic twins with inflammatory bowel disease. TCRdb re-analyzed the 5' RACE reads; it lists each CDR3 protein once, without DNA. Its listing shows roughly 300,000 distinct CDR3 sequences. Sequences were obtained from blood. The receptors were gathered from a human donor with ulcerative colitis or Crohn's disease, or a healthy co-twin of an affected twin (not recorded which).

This rearrangement joins TRBV2 to TRBJ2-2; lacking DNA, the TRBD2 call made by TCRdb goes unchecked. In germline, CDR1 is SNHLY, CDR2 FYNNEI. The CDR3 has 14 amino acids. CDR3 protein: CASGRSQNTGELFF.

The CDR3 spells CASSPTWETQYF. The chain has TRBV7-8 and TRBJ2-5. Germline V lookup: CDR1 SGHVS, CDR2 FQNEAQ. The CDR3 extends over 12 amino acids.

This chain connects TRBV28 to TRBJ1-5; TCRdb selects TRBD1, and the lack of DNA leaves this call unchecked. Germline V gene data show CDR1 as MDHEN and CDR2 as SYDVKM. The length of the CDR3 is 18 residues. The CDR3 sequence is CASRTKTGGSGSNQPQHF. The variable domain in full, completed from reference TRBV28 and TRBJ1-5, reads DVKVTQSSRYLVKRTGEKVFLECVQDMDHENMFWYRQDPGLGLRLIYFSYDVKMKEKGDIPEGYSVSREKKERFSLILESASTNQTSMYLCASRTKTGGSGSNQPQHFGDGTRLSIL.

This sequence joins TRBV5-1 and TRBJ2-1; there is no DNA to check the TCRdb D call of TRBD2. Germline lookup yields CDR1 SGHRS and CDR2 YFSETQ. The length of the CDR3 is 17 residues. CDR3 loop: CASSLKWNQWSGTEQFF.

The genes are TRBV20-1 and TRBJ2-2; there is no DNA to check the TCRdb D call of TRBD2. Looked up from germline, CDR1 is DFQATT and CDR2 is SNEGSKA (reference sequence). The CDR3 spans 15 residues. The CDR3 is CSAPKAGKNTGELFF.

The chain recombines TRBV28 with TRBJ2-7. This CDR3 is 14 amino acids long. Germline V CDR1 and CDR2: MDHEN, SYDVKM. The CDR3 spells CASSSHDGSYEQYF. Variable domain in full (rest from reference TRBV28 and TRBJ2-7): DVKVTQSSRYLVKRTGEKVFLECVQDMDHENMFWYRQDPGLGLRLIYFSYDVKMKEKGDIPEGYSVSREKKERFSLILESASTNQTSMYLCASSSHDGSYEQYFGPGTRLTVT.

The V gene is TRBV5-1, the J gene TRBJ1-5; TCRdb returns TRBD1, unconfirmable since there is no DNA. The germline gives CDR1 SGHRS, CDR2 YFSETQ. The CDR3 is 14 amino acids. The CDR3 is CASSLGGYNQPQHF.

The chain employs TRBV5-1 and TRBJ2-2. Germline V gene data show CDR1 as SGHRS and CDR2 as YFSETQ. The CDR3 extends over 11 amino acids. The chain's CDR3 is CASSLYGELFF.

The genes are TRBV7-9 and TRBJ1-2; TCRdb's assignment of TRBD1 cannot be checked, as there is no DNA. CDR1 SEHNR and CDR2 FQNEAQ come from the germline V gene (reference sequence). This CDR3 has 15 amino acids. CDR3 residues: CASSPNNAGTYGYTF. The entire variable domain, with the rest obtained from reference TRBV7-9 and TRBJ1-2, is as follows: DTGVSQNPRHKITKRGQNVTFRCDPISEHNRLYWYRQTLGQGPEFLTYFQNEAQLEKSRLLSDRFSAERPKGSFSTLEIQRTEQGDSAMYLCASSPNNAGTYGYTFGSGTRLTVV.

CDR3 region: CASRRDRVYEQYF. The chain is built from TRBV5-1 and TRBJ2-7; TCRdb names TRBD1, which stays unverified in the absence of DNA. The CDR3 runs to 13 residues. Germline V gene data show CDR1 as SGHRS and CDR2 as YFSETQ.

V usage is TRBV4-3 and J usage is TRBJ2-7; as DNA is missing, the TRBD2 call by TCRdb cannot be tested. Germline CDR1 and CDR2: LGHNA and YSLEER. This CDR3 is built from 15 residues. CDR3 sequence: CASSQVLAGAYEQYF.

J is TRBJ2-7 and V is TRBV30; checking the TCRdb D call of TRBD1 is not possible without DNA. This CDR3 contains 14 residues. CDR1 and CDR2 from the germline V gene are GTSNPN and SVGIG (reference sequence). The CDR3 is CAWKRPGFTYEQYF.

The chain links TRBV11-2 to TRBJ1-1. The germline V gene encodes CDR1 SGHAT and CDR2 FQNNGV. The CDR3 extends over 17 amino acids. The CDR3 reads CASSDTGWGGKNTEAFF.

The chain has TRBV2 and TRBJ1-6; lacking DNA, the TRBD1 call made by TCRdb goes unchecked. The germline CDR1 and CDR2 sequences are SNHLY and FYNNEI. The length of the CDR3 is 16 residues. CDR3 loop: CASSEEGPGRNSPLHF.

The gene calls are TRBV20-1 and TRBJ2-7; the TCRdb D gene call, TRBD1, has no DNA to confirm it. The CDR3 runs 12 residues. CDR1 and CDR2 from the germline V gene are DFQATT and SNEGSKA (reference sequence). The CDR3 spells CSSRDNSYEQYF.

This CDR3 reads CASSPLQGLNEKLFF. The chain links TRBV18 to TRBJ1-4; TCRdb proposes TRBD1, but this gene call is untestable without DNA. Germline CDR1 and CDR2: KGHSH and LQKENI. There are 15 residues in the CDR3.

The chain uses TRBV20-1 and TRBJ2-7; TCRdb selects TRBD2, and the lack of DNA leaves this call unchecked. The germline CDR1 and CDR2 sequences are DFQATT and SNEGSKA (reference sequence). The CDR3 contains 14 residues. CDR3 region: CSARGLAGFYEQYF.

The rearrangement links TRBV5-1 to TRBJ1-2. The CDR3 consists of 11 residues. Germline V gene data show CDR1 as SGHRS and CDR2 as YFSETQ. CDR3 loop: CASSLGNGYTF.

The chain employs TRBV7-8 and TRBJ1-5; lacking DNA, the TRBD1 call made by TCRdb goes unchecked. Germline CDR1 is SGHVS and CDR2 is FQNEAQ. The CDR3 has 16 residues. The CDR3: CASSLDLTDSNQPQHF.

V gene TRBV5-4 combines with J gene TRBJ2-3; TCRdb calls TRBD1, which cannot be checked without DNA. There are 13 residues in the CDR3. Germline assignment: CDR1 SGHNT and CDR2 YYREEE (reference sequence). The CDR3 loop is CASSSQDGGTQYF.

This sequence joins TRBV6-5 and TRBJ2-7. The CDR3 extends over 16 amino acids. Germline values: CDR1 MNHEY, CDR2 SVGAGI. The CDR3 sequence is CASSYSTTIVSYEQYF.